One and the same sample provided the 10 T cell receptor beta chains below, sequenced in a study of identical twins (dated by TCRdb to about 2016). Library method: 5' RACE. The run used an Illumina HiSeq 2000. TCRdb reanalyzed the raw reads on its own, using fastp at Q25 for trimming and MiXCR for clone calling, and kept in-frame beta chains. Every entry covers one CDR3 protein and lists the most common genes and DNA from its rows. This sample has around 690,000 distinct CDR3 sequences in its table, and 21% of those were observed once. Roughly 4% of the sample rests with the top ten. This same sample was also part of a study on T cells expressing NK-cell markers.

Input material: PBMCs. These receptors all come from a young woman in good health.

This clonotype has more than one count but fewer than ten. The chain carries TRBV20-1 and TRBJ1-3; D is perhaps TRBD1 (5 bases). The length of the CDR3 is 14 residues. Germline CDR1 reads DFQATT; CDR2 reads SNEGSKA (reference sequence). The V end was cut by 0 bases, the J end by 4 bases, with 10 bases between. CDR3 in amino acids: CSARDHDRGNTIYF. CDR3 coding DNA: TGCAGTGCTAGAGACCATGACAGAGGAAACACCATATATTTT.

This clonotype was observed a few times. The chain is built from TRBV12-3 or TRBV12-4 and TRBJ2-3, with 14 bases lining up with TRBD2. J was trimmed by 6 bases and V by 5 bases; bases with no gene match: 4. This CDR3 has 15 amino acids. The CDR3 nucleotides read TGTGCCAGCAGTATGAGGACTAGCGGGGGGGATACGCAGTATTTT. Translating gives CASSMRTSGGDTQYF.

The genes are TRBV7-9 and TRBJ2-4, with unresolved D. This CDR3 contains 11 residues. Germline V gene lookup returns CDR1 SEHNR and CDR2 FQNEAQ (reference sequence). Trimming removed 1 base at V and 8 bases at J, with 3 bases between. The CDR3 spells CASSLGDIQYF. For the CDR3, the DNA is TGTGCCAGCAGCTTAGGGGACATTCAGTACTTC. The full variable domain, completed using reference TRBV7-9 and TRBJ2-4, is DTGVSQNPRHKITKRGQNVTFRCDPISEHNRLYWYRQTLGQGPEFLTYFQNEAQLEKSRLLSDRFSAERPKGSFSTLEIQRTEQGDSAMYLCASSLGDIQYFGAGTRLSVL.

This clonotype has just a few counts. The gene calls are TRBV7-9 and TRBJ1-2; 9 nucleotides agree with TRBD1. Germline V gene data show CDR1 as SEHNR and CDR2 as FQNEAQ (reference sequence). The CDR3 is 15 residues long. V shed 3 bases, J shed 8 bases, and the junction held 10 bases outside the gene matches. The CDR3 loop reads CASSFGDRVRRGYTF. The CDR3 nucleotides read TGTGCCAGCAGCTTCGGGGACAGGGTCCGTCGGGGCTACACCTTC. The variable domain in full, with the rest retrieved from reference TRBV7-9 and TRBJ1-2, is DTGVSQNPRHKITKRGQNVTFRCDPISEHNRLYWYRQTLGQGPEFLTYFQNEAQLEKSRLLSDRFSAERPKGSFSTLEIQRTEQGDSAMYLCASSFGDRVRRGYTFGSGTRLTVV.

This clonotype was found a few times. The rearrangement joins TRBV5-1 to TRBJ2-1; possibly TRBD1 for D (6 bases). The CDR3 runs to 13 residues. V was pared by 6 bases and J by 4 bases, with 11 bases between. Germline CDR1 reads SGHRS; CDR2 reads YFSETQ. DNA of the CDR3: TGCGCCAGCACTAATCAGGGGTACAATGAGCAGTTCTTC. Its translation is CASTNQGYNEQFF.

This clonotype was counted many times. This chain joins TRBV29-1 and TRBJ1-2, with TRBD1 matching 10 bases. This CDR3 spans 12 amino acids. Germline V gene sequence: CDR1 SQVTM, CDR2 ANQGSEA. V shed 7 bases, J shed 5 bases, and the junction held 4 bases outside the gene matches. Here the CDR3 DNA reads TGCAGCGCCGGGACAGGGGAATATGGCTACACCTTC. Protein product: CSAGTGEYGYTF.

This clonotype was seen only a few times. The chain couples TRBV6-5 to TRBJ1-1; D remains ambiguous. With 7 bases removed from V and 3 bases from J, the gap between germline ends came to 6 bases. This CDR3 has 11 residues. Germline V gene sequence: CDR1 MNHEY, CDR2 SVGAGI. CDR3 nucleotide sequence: TGTGCCAGCACCCGGTACACTGAAGCTTTCTTT. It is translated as CASTRYTEAFF.

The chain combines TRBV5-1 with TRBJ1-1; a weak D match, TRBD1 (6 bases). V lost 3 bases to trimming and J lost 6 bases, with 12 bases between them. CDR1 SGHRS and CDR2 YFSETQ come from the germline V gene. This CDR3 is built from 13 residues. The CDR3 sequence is CASSSGAAAEAFF. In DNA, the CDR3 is TGCGCCAGCAGCTCGGGGGCGGCGGCTGAAGCTTTCTTT.

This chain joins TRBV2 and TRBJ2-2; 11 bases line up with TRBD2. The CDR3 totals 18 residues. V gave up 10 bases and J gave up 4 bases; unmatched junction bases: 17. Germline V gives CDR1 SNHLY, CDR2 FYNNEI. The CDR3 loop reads CAIGLAGVQSSITGELFF. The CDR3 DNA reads TGTGCCATCGGACTAGCGGGTGTTCAATCGTCCATCACCGGGGAGCTGTTTTTT.

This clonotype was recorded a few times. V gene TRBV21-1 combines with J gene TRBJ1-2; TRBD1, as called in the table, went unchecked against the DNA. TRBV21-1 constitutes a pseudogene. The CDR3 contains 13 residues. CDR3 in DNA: TGCCGTACGATGGGACAGGGTCCCTATGGCTACACCTTC. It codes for CRTMGQGPYGYTF.